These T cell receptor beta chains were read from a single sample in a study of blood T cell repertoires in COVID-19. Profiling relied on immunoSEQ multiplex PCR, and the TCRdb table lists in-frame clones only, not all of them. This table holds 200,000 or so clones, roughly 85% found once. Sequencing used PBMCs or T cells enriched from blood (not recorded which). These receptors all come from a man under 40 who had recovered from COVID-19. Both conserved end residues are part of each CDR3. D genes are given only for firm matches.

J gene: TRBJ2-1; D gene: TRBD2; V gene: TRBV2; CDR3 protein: CASSEAPGLAAYNEQFF
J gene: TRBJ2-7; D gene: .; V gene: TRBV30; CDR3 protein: CAWSENRVGKYF
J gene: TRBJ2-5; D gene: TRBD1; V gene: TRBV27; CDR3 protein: CASSSGQGGQETQYF
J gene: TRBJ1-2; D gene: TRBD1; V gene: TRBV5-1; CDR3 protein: CASSAADRGKYTF
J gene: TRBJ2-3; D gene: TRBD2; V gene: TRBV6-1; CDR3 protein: CASSEDVAGRRTDTQYF
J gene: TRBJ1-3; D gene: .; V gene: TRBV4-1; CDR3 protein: CASSQSPGSSGNTIYF
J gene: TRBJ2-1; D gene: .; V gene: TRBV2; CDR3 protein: CASSEGRNNEQFF
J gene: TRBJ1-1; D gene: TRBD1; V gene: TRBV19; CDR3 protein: CASIGPDRVAFF
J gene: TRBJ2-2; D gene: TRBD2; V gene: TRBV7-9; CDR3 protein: CANIAGAGELFF
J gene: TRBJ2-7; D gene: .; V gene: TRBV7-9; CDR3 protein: CASSTGVYEQYF
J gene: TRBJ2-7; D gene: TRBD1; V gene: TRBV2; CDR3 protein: CATGGSGRGAYEQYF